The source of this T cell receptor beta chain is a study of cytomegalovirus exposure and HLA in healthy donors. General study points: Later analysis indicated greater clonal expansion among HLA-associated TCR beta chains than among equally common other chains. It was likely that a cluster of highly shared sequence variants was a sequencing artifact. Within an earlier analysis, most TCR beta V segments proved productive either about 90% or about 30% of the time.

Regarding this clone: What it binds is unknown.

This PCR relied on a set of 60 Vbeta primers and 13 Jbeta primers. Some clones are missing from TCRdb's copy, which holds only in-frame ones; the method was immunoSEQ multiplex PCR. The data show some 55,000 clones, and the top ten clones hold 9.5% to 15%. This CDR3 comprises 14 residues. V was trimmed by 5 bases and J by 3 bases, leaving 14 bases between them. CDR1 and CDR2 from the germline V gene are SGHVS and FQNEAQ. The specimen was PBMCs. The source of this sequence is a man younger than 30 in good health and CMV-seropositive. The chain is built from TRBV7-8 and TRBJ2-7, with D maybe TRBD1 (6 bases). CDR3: CASSPRTVLYEQYF. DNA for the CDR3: TGTGCCAGCAGCCCCCGGACAGTCCTCTACGAGCAGTACTTC.